Shown below are 26 T cell receptor beta chains from a single sample sequenced in a study of CD8 T cells in Susac syndrome. Random hexamers were used to reverse transcribe the RNA input (about 0.45 to 1 ug). A single record per CDR3 protein comes from TCRdb applying MiXCR to the immunoSEQ multiplex PCR reads. This table has under 350,000 distinct CDR3 sequences, approximately 90% appearing once. The sample taken for sequencing was CD4+ T cells from PBMCs. These TCRs come from a human donor with multiple sclerosis.

The chain uses TRBV5-6 and TRBJ2-1, with 10 bases matching TRBD1. Germline V gene sequence: CDR1 SGHDT, CDR2 YYEEEE. The CDR3 runs 15 residues. Trimming took 4 bases from V and 5 from J; bases not matched to a gene: 6. The CDR3 region has the DNA TGTGCCAGCAGCCCGGGGACAGGGGCCAACAATGAGCAGTTCTTC. It yields the protein CASSPGTGANNEQFF.

The chain carries TRBV5-1 and TRBJ2-5, with 9 positions matching TRBD2. Germline V gene sequence: CDR1 SGHRS, CDR2 YFSETQ. The V gene end was trimmed by 0 bases and the J gene end by 5 bases; junction bases not matched to a gene: 5. CDR3 length: 15 residues. This CDR3 is CASSLEAGGPETQYF. The CDR3, as DNA: TGCGCCAGCAGCTTGGAGGCGGGGGGGCCCGAGACCCAGTACTTC.

J is TRBJ1-5 and V is TRBV12-3 or TRBV12-4, with unresolved D. This CDR3 has 13 amino acids. V was clipped by 3 bases and J by 5 bases, with 8 bases between them. CDR3 sequence reads: CASSFGRDQPQHF. The DNA of the CDR3 is TGTGCCAGCAGTTTTGGGCGGGATCAGCCCCAGCATTTT.

The rearrangement uses TRBV10-3 and TRBJ2-7, with 8 nucleotides matching TRBD2. This CDR3 contains 12 residues. The trim removed 6 bases at V and 5 bases at J, leaving 3 bases unmatched. Germline lookup yields CDR1 ENHRY and CDR2 SYGVKD. CDR3: CAIRGLEDEQYF. The CDR3 DNA reads as TGTGCCATCAGGGGACTAGAGGACGAGCAGTACTTC.

J is TRBJ2-1 and V is TRBV7-6; tentative D call: TRBD2 (6 bases). This CDR3 is built from 13 residues. The germline V and J ends were trimmed by 4 bases and 10 bases, with 14 bases remaining between them. Germline loops: CDR1 SGHVS, CDR2 FNYEAQ. The CDR3 DNA sequence: TGTGCCAGCAGCTCGGGACTCCGGGGCGAGCAGTTCTTC. It encodes CASSSGLRGEQFF. Using reference TRBV7-6 and TRBJ2-1 for the parts outside the CDR3, the full variable domain is GAGVSQSPRYKVTKRGQDVALRCDPISGHVSLYWYRQALGQGPEFLTYFNYEAQQDKSGLPNDRFSAERPEGSISTLTIQRTEQRDSAMYRCASSSGLRGEQFFGPGTRLTVL.

The gene calls are TRBV9 and TRBJ2-2; TRBD1 aligns across 11 bases. Germline V gene lookup returns CDR1 SGDLS and CDR2 YYNGEE. V shed 0 bases, J shed 4 bases, and the junction held 2 bases outside the gene matches. The length of the CDR3 is 16 residues. CDR3 DNA: TGTGCCAGCAGCGTAGGGACAGGGGGCTCCACCGGGGAGCTGTTTTTT. It yields the protein CASSVGTGGSTGELFF.

This chain uses TRBV12-3 or TRBV12-4 with TRBJ2-5, with D unclear. Trimming shortened V by 5 bases and J by 4 bases, and 17 bases separated the two germline ends. The CDR3 consists of 15 residues. The CDR3 bases are TGTGCCAGCAGTCTCGGACCGCCCGCCAGAGAGACCCAGTACTTC. Its protein product is CASSLGPPARETQYF.

V is TRBV19 and J is TRBJ2-1; 7 positions agree with TRBD1. The V gene's germline CDR1 is LNHDA and CDR2 SQIVND (reference sequence). CDR3 length: 15 amino acids. Trimming cost V 7 bases and J 1 base; bases outside gene matches: 7. Written as DNA, the CDR3 is TGTGCCAGTAAGGGGACAGCGGCATCCTACAATGAGCAGTTCTTC. Translating gives CASKGTAASYNEQFF.

This chain connects TRBV4-3 to TRBJ2-3, with a possible D match to TRBD1 (6 bases). Trimming removed 4 bases from V and 3 bases from J, with 17 bases in between. The CDR3 extends over 16 amino acids. Germline V gene data show CDR1 as LGHNA and CDR2 as YSLEER. CDR3 sequence: CASSLETRGLTDTQYF. For the CDR3, the DNA is TGCGCCAGCAGCCTCGAGACCAGGGGTTTGACAGATACGCAGTATTTT.

V usage is TRBV5-1 and J usage is TRBJ2-1; either TRBD1 or TRBD2 may supply D (5 bases each). From germline, CDR1 is SGHRS and CDR2 YFSETQ. The CDR3 is made up of 15 amino acids. Between the trimmed V and J ends, which lost 3 bases and 0 bases, there was a span of 10 bases. CDR3 sequence reads: CASSSWGSSYNEQFF. CDR3 coding DNA: TGCGCCAGCAGCTCTTGGGGGAGCTCCTACAATGAGCAGTTCTTC. The entire variable domain, with the rest obtained from reference TRBV5-1 and TRBJ2-1, is as follows: KAGVTQTPRYLIKTRGQQVTLSCSPISGHRSVSWYQQTPGQGLQFLFEYFSETQRNKGNFPGRFSGRQFSNSRSEMNVSTLELGDSALYLCASSSWGSSYNEQFFGPGTRLTVL.

The chain employs TRBV7-9 and TRBJ2-2; D may be TRBD2 (6 bases). Looked up from germline, CDR1 is SEHNR and CDR2 is FQNEAQ (reference sequence). The V end lost 2 bases, the J end lost 0 bases, and 10 bases lay between the germline ends. This CDR3 contains 16 residues. The CDR3 reads CASSLLGGTNTGELFF. CDR3 bases: TGTGCCAGCAGCTTACTTGGGGGGACGAACACCGGGGAGCTGTTTTTT.

The rearrangement joins TRBV6-2 or TRBV6-3 to TRBJ2-2; D call uncertain. Germline V gives CDR1 MNHEY, CDR2 SVGEGT. This CDR3 region has 17 residues. The V and J ends lost 3 bases and 2 bases respectively, with 16 bases between them. The CDR3 loop is CASSYWGTMGNTGELFF. The CDR3 DNA reads TGTGCCAGCAGTTATTGGGGAACCATGGGAAACACCGGGGAGCTGTTTTTT.

This chain joins TRBV19 and TRBJ2-7; 9 positions agree with TRBD1. Germline V CDR1 and CDR2: LNHDA, SQIVND (reference sequence). The ends lost 0 bases at V and 3 bases at J; junction bases unmatched: 0. There are 14 residues in the CDR3. The DNA for the CDR3 is TGTGCCAGTAGTATAGAGGACAGGGGCTACGAGCAGTACTTC. Its protein is CASSIEDRGYEQYF.

This chain connects TRBV7-2 to TRBJ2-1, with 13 bases identical to TRBD2. Judging by the DNA end, TRBJ2-7 fits better; the J call may be wrong. The CDR3 has 15 residues. In germline, CDR1 is SGHTA, CDR2 FQGNSA. This CDR3 is CASSLGTSGGYEQYF. For the CDR3, the DNA is TGTGCCAGCAGCTTAGGGACTAGCGGGGGCTACGAGCAGTACTTC.

The V call is TRBV9, the J call TRBJ1-3; D is unresolved. Germline loops: CDR1 SGDLS, CDR2 YYNGEE. The CDR3 has 16 amino acids. Deletions cut 4 bases from V and 3 bases from J, with 17 bases between. In DNA, the CDR3 is TGTGCCAGCAGCCCTCAGACCCGACTTAATGGAAACACCATATATTTT. It codes for CASSPQTRLNGNTIYF.

The chain couples TRBV6-6 to TRBJ2-2, with 10 positions matching TRBD2. Germline CDR1 MNHNY, CDR2 SVGAGI (reference sequence). With V trimmed by 7 bases and J by 8 bases, 7 bases remained unmatched. CDR3 size: 14 residues. The CDR3 nucleotides are TGTGCCAGCAAATCTAGCGGGAGCCATGGGGAGCTGTTTTTT. It is translated as CASKSSGSHGELFF.

This clonotype was picked up one time. V and J are TRBV19 and TRBJ1-2; maybe TRBD1 (5 bases). The germline gives CDR1 LNHDA, CDR2 SQIVND (reference sequence). The CDR3 loop spans 14 amino acids. V was shortened by 5 bases and J by 3 bases, with 13 bases between the two germline ends. CDR3 amino acids: CASSPQGLDYGYTF. The CDR3 DNA reads as TGTGCCAGTAGTCCTCAGGGTTTGGACTATGGCTACACCTTC.

This clonotype was detected only a few times. The chain employs TRBV6-1 and TRBJ2-2; 7 positions match TRBD1. The ends lost 7 bases at V and 2 bases at J; junction bases unmatched: 4. The CDR3 contains 14 residues. Germline CDR1 is MNHNS and CDR2 is SASEGT. CDR3 in amino acids: CASTGTANTGELFF. The DNA of the CDR3 is TGTGCCAGCACCGGGACAGCCAACACCGGGGAGCTGTTTTTT.

This rearrangement joins TRBV29-1 to TRBJ2-1; 12 bases agree with TRBD2. The germline CDR1 and CDR2 sequences are SQVTM and ANQGSEA. There are 13 residues in the CDR3. V dropped 7 bases and J dropped 6; count of bases not matched to a gene: 4. CDR3 in DNA: TGCAGCGCCAGACTAGCGGGAGTCAATGAGCAGTTCTTC. As protein: CSARLAGVNEQFF.

The chain links TRBV7-9 to TRBJ2-1; 10 nucleotides match TRBD2. V lost 7 bases and J lost 8; bases outside the gene matches: 14. Germline-derived CDR1 and CDR2 are SEHNR and FQNEAQ (reference sequence). The CDR3 is 16 residues long. CDR3 bases: TGTGCCAGCACCCTTACAGCGGGAGGGTTGACGGATGAGCAGTTCTTC. It encodes CASTLTAGGLTDEQFF.

This clonotype was counted only a few times. V and J are TRBV7-9 and TRBJ2-7; D remains ambiguous. With 6 bases removed from V and 2 bases from J, the gap between germline ends came to 17 bases. This CDR3 is built from 15 residues. Germline CDR1 is SEHNR and CDR2 is FQNEAQ (reference sequence). The CDR3 region is CASSPTLGGAYEQYF. The DNA for the CDR3 is TGTGCCAGCAGTCCAACCTTAGGCGGAGCCTACGAGCAGTACTTC.

The rearrangement uses TRBV5-1 and TRBJ2-5; D perhaps matches TRBD1 (6 bases). CDR1 is SGHRS and CDR2 is YFSETQ in the germline V gene. V was shortened by 2 bases and J by 4 bases, with 15 bases between the two germline ends. This CDR3 spans 15 amino acids. As DNA, the CDR3 is TGCGCCAGCAGCTTAACACAGGGTTTGGTAGAGACCCAGTACTTC. Translating gives CASSLTQGLVETQYF.

The rearrangement links TRBV9 to TRBJ2-3, with 8 bases matching TRBD2. The junction had 7 bases not matched to a gene; V was cut back by 0 bases and J by 4 bases. Germline lookup yields CDR1 SGDLS and CDR2 YYNGEE. This CDR3 region has 16 residues. As DNA, the CDR3 is TGTGCCAGCAGCGTAGCGGGAGGGCCCACCGCAGATACGCAGTATTTT. It is translated as CASSVAGGPTADTQYF.

The gene calls are TRBV6-2 or TRBV6-3 and TRBJ2-1; 8 bases fit TRBD2. CDR1 and CDR2 from the germline V gene are MNHEY and SVGEGT. This CDR3 contains 19 residues. With V trimmed by 4 bases and J by 5 bases, 19 bases remained unmatched. CDR3 sequence: CASSSNSLSSGRLDNEQFF. As DNA, the CDR3 is TGTGCCAGCAGTTCCAATTCACTATCTAGCGGGCGCTTAGACAATGAGCAGTTCTTC.

This clonotype occurred once. The germline gene is not matched at one end of the junction; a read error may be the cause. J is TRBJ2-5 and V is TRBV7-9; D gene uncertain. The germline V gene encodes CDR1 SEHNR and CDR2 FQNEAQ (reference sequence). The CDR3 length is 12 residues. The CDR3 coding sequence is TGTGCCAGCAGCCCTGGCACTACACCCCAAGACTTC. This translates into CASSPGTTPQDF.

The V call is TRBV6-2 or TRBV6-3, the J call TRBJ1-2, with D maybe TRBD1 (6 bases). CDR1 is MNHEY, CDR2 SVGEGT, per germline. Trimming cost V 7 bases and J 4 bases, with 10 bases left between them. The CDR3 extends over 12 amino acids. In DNA, the CDR3 is TGTGCCAGCACCCGGGGGGCCTATGGCTACACCTTC. Translation: CASTRGAYGYTF.